This is a list of T cell receptor beta chains from one sample in a study of immune evolution from preneoplasia to lung adenocarcinoma. The protocol was immunoSEQ multiplex PCR, while the TCRdb copy is restricted to in-frame clones and leaves out a portion. The sample has some 5,000 clones; roughly 77% are singletons. Source material: FFPE lung adenocarcinoma in situ tissue. These TCRs come from a person aged 55-80 years with lung adenocarcinoma. Both conserved end residues are part of each CDR3. The D gene is left open where the match is weak. Size values are once, few and many counts, or a class for expanded clones, and some rows have none.

TRBJ2-5 - - 14 TRBV28 TGTGCCAGCGGGAGCGGCAGGGAAGGTGAGACCCAGTACTTC CASGSGREGETQYF
TRBJ1-1 TRBD1 - 12 TRBV4-3 TGCGCCAGCAGCGCCACAGGGGCTGAAGCTTTCTTT CASSATGAEAFF
TRBJ2-3 - - 15 TRBV5-4 TGTGCCAGCAGCTTGCGAGACGGAACCACAGATACGCAGTATTTT CASSLRDGTTDTQYF
TRBJ1-6 - - 15 TRBV6-1 TGTGCCAGCAGTGTGGGCACTTTGAAGAATTCACCCCTCCACTTT CASSVGTLKNSPLHF
TRBJ2-5 - few 14 TRBV28 TGTGCCAGCAGTCCTAAATGGGGGTTACAGACCCAGTACTTC CASSPKWGLQTQYF
TRBJ1-3 - - 15 TRBV5-4 TGTGCCAGCAGCCAGAAGACAGGCTCTGGAAACACCATATATTTT CASSQKTGSGNTIYF
TRBJ1-2 - - 14 TRBV11-2 TGTGCCAGCAGCTTAGATATAGGGTCTGTAGGCTACACCTTC CASSLDIGSVGYTF
TRBJ1-2 - - 17 TRBV11-2 TGTGCCAGCAGCCGCTTGCTCGGGGGAAGAAGTATCTATGGCTACACCTTC CASSRLLGGRSIYGYTF
TRBJ1-4 - - 14 TRBV10-2 TGCGCCAGCAGTGAAGAGGGGAGAGGGGAAAAACTGTTTTTT CASSEEGRGEKLFF
TRBJ1-1 TRBD1 few 14 TRBV6-4 TGTGCCAGCAGTGACCGTCGGACAGGGCTTGAAGCTTTCTTT CASSDRRTGLEAFF
TRBJ2-3 - - 12 TRBV5-5 TGTGCCAGCAGCTTGGACACAGATACGCAGTATTTT CASSLDTDTQYF
TRBJ1-1 - - 15 TRBV27 TGTGCCAGCAGTTTAGGAGCAGGGGTTATTGTTGAAGCTTTCTTT CASSLGAGVIVEAFF
TRBJ2-1 - few 13 TRBV11-3 TGTGCCAGCAGCGCGACAGACGACAATGAGCAGTTCTTC CASSATDDNEQFF
TRBJ1-3 TRBD1 - 14 TRBV7-2 TGTGCCAGCAGCGAGGACAGGGTGGGAAACACCATATATTTT CASSEDRVGNTIYF